The 16 T cell receptor beta chains reported below all come from one sample, sequenced in a study of cytomegalovirus exposure and HLA in healthy donors. TCRdb's copy holds only in-frame clones and misses some; the assay was immunoSEQ multiplex PCR. This table has roughly 50,000 clones, approximately 89% appearing once. Input material: PBMCs. These receptors were taken from a young woman in good health and CMV-seropositive.

The rearrangement uses TRBV5-4 and TRBJ2-2; D is ambiguous. The V gene lost 6 bases and the J gene lost 5 bases, with 14 bases spanning the gap. CDR3 size: 14 residues. The germline V gene has CDR1 SGHNT and CDR2 YYREEE (reference sequence). The DNA of the CDR3 is TGTGCCAGCAACCGCGACCGGCGGACCGGGGAGCTGTTTTTT. It is translated as CASNRDRRTGELFF.

CDR3 in DNA: TGTGCCAGCAGCCACCGGGGGGGGAATCTGGACACTGAAGCTTTCTTT. It yields the protein CASSHRGGNLDTEAFF. The chain recombines TRBV7-2 with TRBJ1-1; TRBD1 might be the D (5 bases). This CDR3 contains 16 residues. V lost 5 bases to trimming and J lost 3 bases, with 19 bases between them. CDR1 SGHTA and CDR2 FQGNSA come from the germline V gene.

This chain links TRBV28 with TRBJ1-3; no definite D call. The length of the CDR3 is 14 residues. The V and J ends lost 7 bases and 0 bases respectively, with 10 bases between them. Germline V gene data show CDR1 as MDHEN and CDR2 as SYDVKM. This chain's CDR3 is CASMAESSGNTIYF. The CDR3 DNA is TGTGCCAGCATGGCGGAGAGCTCTGGAAACACCATATATTTT. Based on the CDR3 plus reference TRBV28 and TRBJ1-3, the full variable domain is DVKVTQSSRYLVKRTGEKVFLECVQDMDHENMFWYRQDPGLGLRLIYFSYDVKMKEKGDIPEGYSVSREKKERFSLILESASTNQTSMYLCASMAESSGNTIYFGEGSWLTVV.

The chain links TRBV7-2 to TRBJ2-2, with D possibly being TRBD1 (6 bases). Trimming stripped 1 base from V and 6 bases from J, with 9 bases between. Germline CDR1 SGHTA, CDR2 FQGNSA. There are 14 residues in the CDR3. CDR3 sequence reads: CASSLVSGAGELFF. CDR3 in DNA: TGTGCCAGCAGCTTAGTATCAGGGGCCGGGGAGCTGTTTTTT.

This rearrangement joins TRBV7-3 to TRBJ1-1; D not certain. Germline V CDR1 and CDR2: SGHTA, FQGTGA. The V gene lost 1 base and the J gene lost 0 bases, with 3 bases spanning the gap. This CDR3 spans 13 amino acids. The CDR3 bases are TGTGCCAGCAGCTTAATAGTGAACACTGAAGCTTTCTTT. Translated: CASSLIVNTEAFF.

V is TRBV18 and J is TRBJ1-3; D gene uncertain. The germline V and J ends were trimmed by 1 base and 6 bases, with 10 bases remaining between them. This CDR3 is built from 14 residues. CDR1 is KGHSH, CDR2 LQKENI, per germline. The CDR3 loop is CASSPRNTENTIYF. The CDR3 DNA follows: TGTGCCAGCTCACCACGAAACACAGAAAACACCATATATTTT.

The gene calls are TRBV4-3 and TRBJ1-2; the D gene is possibly TRBD1 (5 bases). V was trimmed by 0 bases and J by 4 bases, leaving 9 bases between them. From germline, CDR1 is LGHNA and CDR2 YSLEER. This CDR3 region has 14 residues. DNA for the CDR3: TGCGCCAGCAGCCAAGATACGGGGGGCTATGGCTACACCTTC. Its translation: CASSQDTGGYGYTF.

V and J are TRBV19 and TRBJ2-1, with 10 bases that match TRBD2. The CDR3 length is 17 residues. The V gene end was trimmed by 5 bases and the J gene end by 8 bases; junction bases not matched to a gene: 15. CDR1 is LNHDA, CDR2 SQIVND, per germline (reference sequence). This CDR3 is CASSAGLAALVGDEQFF. DNA of the CDR3: TGTGCCAGTAGTGCCGGACTAGCGGCCTTAGTTGGCGATGAGCAGTTCTTC.

The V gene is TRBV10-2, the J gene TRBJ1-2, with 9 bases aligning to TRBD1. V lost 0 bases to trimming and J lost 5 bases; unmatched junction nucleotides: 7. Per germline, CDR1 WSHSY and CDR2 SAAADI. This CDR3 contains 16 residues. Here the CDR3 reads CASSESGTGIRYGYTF. Here the CDR3 DNA reads TGCGCCAGCAGTGAGTCAGGGACAGGGATTCGGTATGGCTACACCTTC.

The gene calls are TRBV18 and TRBJ2-1; 7 nucleotides agree with TRBD2. The CDR3 covers 16 residues. Germline CDR1 KGHSH, CDR2 LQKENI. Unmatched junction bases numbered 9, after V lost 1 base and J lost 6 bases. CDR3 protein: CASSPQFSGEGNEQFF. The CDR3 DNA is TGTGCCAGCTCACCACAGTTCAGCGGGGAAGGCAATGAGCAGTTCTTC.

The chain is built from TRBV6-5 and TRBJ2-1; 10 nucleotides agree with TRBD1. The CDR3 spans 13 residues. V lost 5 bases, J lost 8 bases, and 3 bases stayed unmatched. Looked up from germline, CDR1 is MNHEY and CDR2 is SVGAGI. CDR3 loop: CASSRDRGDEQFF. In DNA, the CDR3 is TGTGCCAGCAGTAGGGACAGGGGAGATGAGCAGTTCTTC.

This clone was observed a few times. V is TRBV18 and J is TRBJ1-6; 7 positions match TRBD1. V lost 3 bases, J lost 3 bases, and 2 bases stayed unmatched. The CDR3 totals 15 residues. Germline values: CDR1 KGHSH, CDR2 LQKENI. The CDR3 nucleotides are TGTGCCAGCTCACCTCCAGGGGGCTATAATTCACCCCTCCACTTT. Encoded protein: CASSPPGGYNSPLHF. Full variable domain (outside the CDR3, taken from reference TRBV18 and TRBJ1-6): NAGVMQNPRHLVRRRGQEARLRCSPMKGHSHVYWYRQLPEEGLKFMVYLQKENIIDESGMPKERFSAEFPKEGPSILRIQQVVRGDSAAYFCASSPPGGYNSPLHFGNGTRLTVT.

The chain carries TRBV4-3 and TRBJ2-2; TRBD2 is a possible D gene (5 bases). This CDR3 comprises 17 residues. V was cut by 0 bases and J by 6 bases, with 17 bases left in between. Germline V lookup: CDR1 LGHNA, CDR2 YSLEER. This CDR3 is CASSQEMAGVGPGELFF. The CDR3 coding sequence is TGCGCCAGCAGCCAAGAAATGGCCGGGGTAGGCCCCGGGGAGCTGTTTTTT.

The chain combines TRBV28 with TRBJ2-1; 11 bases align to TRBD2. CDR1 is MDHEN and CDR2 is SYDVKM in the germline V gene. The CDR3 has 17 residues. J was trimmed by 4 bases and V by 0 bases; bases with no gene match: 5. The CDR3 here is CASSLWVSGGEYNEQFF. The CDR3 region has the DNA TGTGCCAGCAGTTTATGGGTTAGCGGGGGGGAATACAATGAGCAGTTCTTC.

The CDR3 is CSASERDTQYF. The CDR3 DNA reads TGCAGTGCTAGTGAGAGAGATACGCAGTATTTT. This chain connects TRBV20-1 to TRBJ2-3; no firm D call. The CDR3 contains 11 residues. Germline CDR1 reads DFQATT; CDR2 reads SNEGSKA (reference sequence). Trimming removed 3 bases at V and 5 bases at J, with 6 bases between.

This clone was counted a few times. The chain couples TRBV5-8 to TRBJ1-4; TRBD1 might be the D (5 bases). With 1 base removed from V and 7 bases from J, the gap between germline ends came to 11 bases. Germline V CDR1 and CDR2: SGHTS, YDEGEE. The CDR3 runs to 14 residues. The CDR3 bases are TGTGCCAGCAGCTTGAGGGGCTACCCTGAAAAACTGTTTTTT. Residues: CASSLRGYPEKLFF.